This passage covers 12 T cell receptor beta chains from one sample sequenced in a study of blood T cells in healthy people across ages. A second roughly 6 to 11 cycle PCR used barcoded and J-beta primers. Each CDR3 protein is one row after TCRdb ran MiXCR on the 5' RACE reads. The sample lists approximately 820,000 distinct CDR3 sequences, more than 40% seen once, with approximately 19% in the top ten. The source material was blood. The receptors were sampled from a man in his 60s in good health.

This clonotype was counted many times. This chain joins TRBV24-1 and TRBJ2-5, with 9 bases matching TRBD1. CDR1 is KGHDR and CDR2 is SFDVKD in the germline V gene. V gave up 3 bases and J gave up 5 bases; unmatched junction bases: 12. This CDR3 is 17 amino acids long. This chain's CDR3 is CATSDNHRGPIPETQYF. The CDR3 DNA reads TGTGCCACCAGTGATAATCACAGGGGGCCTATCCCGGAGACCCAGTACTTC.

A remark on this clonotype: Just one base apart from a much larger clone, this may be a read error. The CDR3: CASSPRTGWNEQFF. DNA for the CDR3: TGTGCCAGCAGCCCCCGGACAGGGTGGAATGAGCAGTTCTTC. The V gene is TRBV9, the J gene TRBJ2-1; the match to TRBD1 covers 8 bases. After removal of 4 bases from V and 7 bases from J, the junction contained 7 bases not matched to a gene. The germline gives CDR1 SGDLS, CDR2 YYNGEE. The CDR3 runs 14 residues. Full variable domain (missing parts from reference TRBV9 and TRBJ2-1): DSGVTQTPKHLITATGQRVTLRCSPRSGDLSVYWYQQSLDQGLQFLIQYYNGEERAKGNILERFSAQQFPDLHSELNLSSLELGDSALYFCASSPRTGWNEQFFGPGTRLTVL.

The V gene is TRBV27, the J gene TRBJ1-6, with 8 bases fitting TRBD1. This CDR3 is built from 17 residues. Germline CDR1 MNHEY, CDR2 SMNVEV (reference sequence). Germline trimming cut 2 bases from V and 9 bases from J; bases unmatched to any gene: 12. CDR3 DNA sequence: TGTGCCAGCAGTTTAAGGGCGGCTGCAGGGGGCTTTTCACCCCTCCACTTT. This codes for CASSLRAAAGGFSPLHF.

This clonotype has more than one count but fewer than ten. The chain uses TRBV5-1 and TRBJ2-3; D might be TRBD1 (6 bases). V lost 4 bases to trimming and J lost 2 bases, with 14 bases between them. Germline assignment: CDR1 SGHRS and CDR2 YFSETQ. This CDR3 region has 15 residues. CDR3 in amino acids: CASSPPRGTTDTQYF. The CDR3 DNA is TGCGCCAGCAGCCCACCAAGGGGGACCACAGATACGCAGTATTTT. Full variable domain (remainder filled in from reference TRBV5-1 and TRBJ2-3): KAGVTQTPRYLIKTRGQQVTLSCSPISGHRSVSWYQQTPGQGLQFLFEYFSETQRNKGNFPGRFSGRQFSNSRSEMNVSTLELGDSALYLCASSPPRGTTDTQYFGPGTRLTVL.

The chain links TRBV10-3 to TRBJ1-5, with D hard to call. The CDR3 totals 14 residues. V shed 3 bases and J shed 1 base, with 7 bases lying between them. Germline V lookup: CDR1 ENHRY, CDR2 SYGVKD. In DNA, the CDR3 is TGTGCCATCAGTGATAGTGGCAGCAATCAGCCCCAGCATTTT. This translates into CAISDSGSNQPQHF.

This clonotype was recorded a few times. The chain joins TRBV7-9 to TRBJ1-4, with D possibly TRBD1 on 5 matching bases. The CDR3 sequence is 16 residues long. Trimming pared 1 base from V and 0 bases from J, leaving 9 bases between. Germline values: CDR1 SEHNR, CDR2 FQNEAQ (reference sequence). CDR3 sequence: CASSLDGTSTNEKLFF. Here the CDR3 DNA reads TGTGCCAGCAGCTTAGATGGGACTTCAACTAATGAAAAACTGTTTTTT.

This clonotype showed up just once. Sequence at one end of the junction differs from germline and may be a read error. This chain uses TRBV5-5 with TRBJ2-5, with 9 nucleotides matching TRBD2. In germline, CDR1 is SGHKS, CDR2 YYEKEE (reference sequence). The CDR3 covers 17 residues. DNA of the CDR3: TGTGCCAGCAGCTTGGAGGCTAGCGGGGACCACCAAGATACCCAGTACTTC. Residues: CASSLEASGDHQDTQYF.

The V and J genes are TRBV2 and TRBJ2-1; 11 bases agree with TRBD2. J lost 7 bases, V lost 6 bases, and 11 bases had no gene match. Germline V gene lookup returns CDR1 SNHLY and CDR2 FYNNEI. The CDR3 length is 16 residues. The CDR3 protein is CASRAPSGGIRNEQFF. CDR3 coding DNA: TGTGCCAGCAGGGCCCCTAGCGGGGGGATTAGAAATGAGCAGTTCTTC.

V gene TRBV12-3 or TRBV12-4 combines with J gene TRBJ1-2, with 7 bases aligning to TRBD1. The CDR3 runs to 14 residues. Trimming took 4 bases from V and 4 from J; bases not matched to a gene: 6. In DNA, the CDR3 is TGTGCCAGCAGTTCCGGGACAGCAAGCTATGGCTACACCTTC. Protein product: CASSSGTASYGYTF.

The table lists this clonotype with a few counts. This chain uses TRBV11-2 with TRBJ1-2, with a possible D match to TRBD1 (5 bases). V dropped 1 base and J dropped 0 bases, with 9 bases sitting between them. CDR1 SGHAT and CDR2 FQNNGV come from the germline V gene. There are 15 residues in the CDR3. The chain's CDR3 is CASSLGQKANYGYTF. CDR3 nucleotide sequence: TGTGCCAGCAGCTTAGGACAGAAAGCTAACTATGGCTACACCTTC.

The chain has TRBV6-5 and TRBJ1-1; D is unresolved. The CDR3 is made up of 14 amino acids. V dropped 6 bases and J dropped 4 bases, with 15 bases sitting between them. Germline lookup yields CDR1 MNHEY and CDR2 SVGAGI. The CDR3 loop reads CASSSGSIVTEAFF. CDR3 bases: TGTGCCAGCAGCTCCGGGAGTATCGTCACTGAAGCTTTCTTT.

The gene calls are TRBV13 and TRBJ2-1, with D perhaps TRBD2 (6 bases). The last part of the DNA fits TRBJ2-7 better; the J call may be wrong. Germline V gene sequence: CDR1 PRHDT, CDR2 FYEKMQ (reference sequence). This CDR3 region has 13 residues. CDR3 sequence (DNA): TGTGCCAGCAGCAATCAATGGGAGGATGAGCAGTACTTC. Protein sequence: CASSNQWEDEQYF.